This is a list of T cell receptor beta chains from one sample in a study of cytomegalovirus exposure and HLA in healthy donors. Assay used: immunoSEQ multiplex PCR; TCRdb lists only in-frame clones, some missing. Of approximately 98,000 clones in the sample, around 85% are singletons; the top ten hold 3%. Sequencing was performed on PBMCs. The source is a woman aged 18-29 years in good health and CMV-seronegative. Both conserved end residues are trimmed from each CDR3.

TRBV5-5,12,TRBJ1-2,ASAQQGIGYGYT
TRBV27,16,TRBJ1-5,ASHPTVFIGDSNQPQH
TRBV6-5,13,TRBJ2-5,ASSGQGGAQETQY
TRBV10-2,13,TRBJ1-6,ASSEIRQMNSPLH
TRBV19,12,TRBJ2-1,ASYNRVPYNEQF
TRBV27,12,TRBJ2-7,ASSWLGGSYEQY
TRBV5-6,10,TRBJ1-1,ASSFGGTEAF
TRBV29-1,13,TRBJ1-2,SVTRPGQGVNGYT
TRBV11-1,17,TRBJ1-6,ASSPGDTSTGPGNSPLH
TRBV12-5,12,TRBJ2-7,ASGADRGPYEQY
TRBV4-2,11,TRBJ1-2,ASSQQGNYGYT
TRBV7-2,13,TRBJ1-5,ASSVDRNSNQPQH
TRBV18,13,TRBJ2-7,ASSPPASGAYEQY
TRBV5-6,10,TRBJ2-7,ASSFQGYEQY
TRBV4-2,13,TRBJ1-5,ASSLGTGGNQPQH
TRBV6-6,13,TRBJ2-1,ASRQGGGASHEQF
TRBV27,11,TRBJ1-1,ASGTGLVTEAF
TRBV15,13,TRBJ1-3,ATSRDQGSGNTIY
TRBV13,12,TRBJ1-4,ASSSGQGYEKLF
TRBV6-1,13,TRBJ2-1,ASSGQGASYNEQF
TRBV10-2,10,TRBJ1-4,ASSLSNEKLF
TRBV5-1,12,TRBJ2-3,ASSPQGGDDTQY
TRBV10-3,14,TRBJ2-7,AISDVQRQGSFEQY
TRBV30,16,TRBJ2-1,AWSAPRLVLSQNNEQF
TRBV30,12,TRBJ1-1,AWSAGGGDTEAF
TRBV28,13,TRBJ2-5,ASSLPQGAGETQY
TRBV11-2,10,TRBJ2-7,ASSHPPVEQY
TRBV5-6,15,TRBJ2-7,ASSLAGLAGVLYEQY
TRBV11-2,13,TRBJ1-1,ASSFRGGGNTEAF
TRBV7-9,9,TRBJ2-7,ATRGGYEQY
TRBV30,10,TRBJ1-5,AWSLFNQPQH
TRBV19,13,TRBJ1-5,ASTIDSSYLQPQH
TRBV29-1,12,TRBJ1-1,SVARGQTHTEAF
TRBV7-7,13,TRBJ2-1,ASSLELRINNEQF
TRBV27,11,TRBJ1-4,ASSPGTWEKLF
TRBV30,13,TRBJ2-7,AWGRGGIGLYEQY
TRBV27,12,TRBJ1-5,ASGGQGLNQPQH
TRBV27,9,TRBJ1-2,ASSAGYGYT
TRBV2,16,TRBJ2-5,ASSEERTSGARGKTQY
TRBV5-1,12,TRBJ2-7,ASSLDDGGYEQY
TRBV6-5,14,TRBJ1-1,ASSYYWTGVNTEAF
TRBV30,11,TRBJ2-7,AWKGPSSYEQY
TRBV28,14,TRBJ2-7,ASSPRWAGSSYEQY
TRBV25-1,13,TRBJ1-1,ASSDSLRVRTEAF
TRBV2,9,TRBJ1-1,ASVRDTEAF
TRBV25-1,13,TRBJ1-1,ASSEFTTPNTEAF
TRBV5-6,13,TRBJ2-1,ASSWGLGTYNEQF
TRBV9,11,TRBJ2-7,ASSAPSSYEQY
TRBV30,12,TRBJ1-3,ASIWGLAGNTIY
TRBV27,12,TRBJ2-5,ASRNRGRGETQY